This entry concerns a single T cell receptor beta chain. This record comes from a study of cytomegalovirus exposure and HLA in healthy donors. Primers included in the PCR were 60 Vbeta and 13 Jbeta primers. Libraries were prepared by immunoSEQ multiplex PCR; TCRdb keeps only in-frame clonotypes and omits some of them. The ten most abundant clones cover roughly 8% of a sample with about 74,000 clones. The clonotype originates from a female donor in good health and CMV-seropositive. Sequences were obtained from PBMCs.

CDR3 amino acids: CASSQEHGRLANEKLFF. The CDR3 DNA follows: TGCGCCAGCAGCCAAGAACACGGGAGGCTGGCTAATGAAAAACTGTTTTTT. The rearrangement joins TRBV4-1 to TRBJ1-4; no clear D gene. Looked up from germline, CDR1 is MGHRA and CDR2 is YSYEKL. This CDR3 spans 17 amino acids. V was clipped by 0 bases and J by 3 bases, with 14 bases between them.